Below, 27 T cell receptor beta chains from the same sample are listed, as sequenced in a study of shared clonotypes between healthy human individuals (dated by TCRdb to about 2020). The library was prepared using the immunoSEQ multiplex PCR assay. TCRdb stores this immuneACCESS table with in-frame sequences only. Part of the clones is absent; in the studies checked, under half of the shortfall reflects unresolved V genes, and no reason is known for the rest. The sample table shows roughly 680,000 clones, and 55% to 75% are seen once. About 1.7% of the sample goes to the ten largest clones. The sample was memory CD4+ T cells sorted from blood. The cell subset or site label on this specimen signifies: CD45RA-negative fraction. The receptors here all came from a woman aged 30 to 39 in good health.

The chain links TRBV5-4 to TRBJ2-1, with 8 bases matching TRBD1. The V segment lost 4 bases and the J segment 0 bases; nucleotides outside the gene matches: 3. Germline values: CDR1 SGHNT, CDR2 YYREEE (reference sequence). The CDR3 is 15 residues long. CDR3 bases: TGTGCCAGCAGCACAGGGGGGAGCTCCTACAATGAGCAGTTCTTC. This translates into CASSTGGSSYNEQFF.

The gene calls are TRBV29-1 and TRBJ2-2, with D perhaps TRBD1 or TRBD2 (5 bases each). The CDR3 length is 16 residues. Trimming cost V 0 bases and J 3 bases, with 14 bases left between them. From germline, CDR1 is SQVTM and CDR2 ANQGSEA. The CDR3 DNA sequence: TGCAGCGTTGAAGATCCCCTAGCAGGGCACACCGGGGAGCTGTTTTTT. It specifies CSVEDPLAGHTGELFF.

V usage is TRBV19 and J usage is TRBJ2-1, with D maybe TRBD2 (6 bases). The CDR3 covers 15 residues. Germline values: CDR1 LNHDA, CDR2 SQIVND (reference sequence). Trimming took 2 bases from V and 5 from J, leaving 13 bases between them. For the CDR3, the DNA is TGTGCCAGTAGTATATTAACGGGAGTGGACAATGAGCAGTTCTTC. Translated, it gives CASSILTGVDNEQFF. The full variable domain, rest sourced from reference TRBV19 and TRBJ2-1, is DGGITQSPKYLFRKEGQNVTLSCEQNLNHDAMYWYRQDPGQGLRLIYYSQIVNDFQKGDIAEGYSVSREKKESFPLTVTSAQKNPTAFYLCASSILTGVDNEQFFGPGTRLTVL.

V gene TRBV2 combines with J gene TRBJ1-1; D possibly corresponds to TRBD1 (6 bases). Germline V gene sequence: CDR1 SNHLY, CDR2 FYNNEI. The CDR3 sequence is 12 residues long. The ends were cut back, 4 bases at V and 7 bases at J, with 10 bases in the middle. This CDR3 reads CASSVDRFEAFF. The DNA for the CDR3 is TGTGCCAGCAGTGTGGACAGATTTGAAGCTTTCTTT.

This chain joins TRBV14 and TRBJ2-5; TRBD1 might be the D (6 bases). The J call is in doubt because the DNA end fits TRBJ2-7 better. Germline CDR1 SGHDN, CDR2 FVKESK. CDR3 size: 14 residues. The CDR3 DNA sequence: TGTGCCAGCAGCCATCATGGACAGACCTACGAGCAGTACTTC. It translates to CASSHHGQTYEQYF.

The chain employs TRBV29-1 and TRBJ2-7, with a possible D match to TRBD2 (5 bases). Germline CDR1 SQVTM, CDR2 ANQGSEA. Trimming pared 4 bases from V and 6 bases from J, leaving 13 bases between. The CDR3 extends over 12 amino acids. In DNA form, the CDR3 reads TGCAGCGTTGTCCCGGACTTCGGCGAGCAGTACTTC. Protein sequence: CSVVPDFGEQYF.

V and J are TRBV18 and TRBJ2-5; 7 bases line up with TRBD1. There are 14 residues in the CDR3. In germline, CDR1 is KGHSH, CDR2 LQKENI. The V gene end was trimmed by 5 bases and the J gene end by 0 bases; junction bases not matched to a gene: 3. The CDR3 bases are TGTGCCAGCTCAGCCGGGACAGACCAAGAGACCCAGTACTTC. Translating gives CASSAGTDQETQYF. The whole variable domain, remainder taken from reference TRBV18 and TRBJ2-5, is NAGVMQNPRHLVRRRGQEARLRCSPMKGHSHVYWYRQLPEEGLKFMVYLQKENIIDESGMPKERFSAEFPKEGPSILRIQQVVRGDSAAYFCASSAGTDQETQYFGPGTRLLVL.

V is TRBV28 and J is TRBJ1-1; 8 nucleotides align to TRBD1. The germline V gene has CDR1 MDHEN and CDR2 SYDVKM. This CDR3 is 13 amino acids long. J was trimmed by 4 bases and V by 6 bases; bases with no gene match: 4. For the CDR3, the DNA is TGTGCCAGCAGGGGGACAGGACCCACTGAAGCTTTCTTT. Translating it yields CASRGTGPTEAFF.

This clone was detected only a few times. The chain uses TRBV2 and TRBJ2-1, with D tentatively TRBD1 or TRBD2 (5 bases each). V was cut by 2 bases and J by 0 bases, with 11 bases left in between. The germline CDR1 and CDR2 sequences are SNHLY and FYNNEI. CDR3 length: 16 amino acids. The CDR3 DNA follows: TGTGCCAGCAGTGAACGGGGCAGAACCTCCTACAATGAGCAGTTCTTC. Amino acids: CASSERGRTSYNEQFF.

The gene calls are TRBV11-2 and TRBJ2-1; D gene ambiguous. Trimming stripped 5 bases from V and 5 bases from J, with 13 bases between. The CDR3 runs 14 residues. Germline CDR1 SGHAT, CDR2 FQNNGV. This CDR3 is CASSQPQDNNEQFF. The CDR3 DNA reads TGTGCCAGCAGCCAACCTCAAGATAACAATGAGCAGTTCTTC.

The chain joins TRBV18 to TRBJ2-2; D gene uncertain. V lost 8 bases and J lost 2, with 3 bases in between. The CDR3 spans 11 residues. Germline V gene lookup returns CDR1 KGHSH and CDR2 LQKENI. DNA of the CDR3: TGTGCCAGCGCAAACACCGGGGAGCTGTTTTTT. Translated, it gives CASANTGELFF.

Note on this clone: Different DNA sequences within this sample yield the same CDR3. This chain connects TRBV18 to TRBJ1-2, with no clear D. Germline-derived CDR1 and CDR2 are KGHSH and LQKENI. Trimming left V 6 bases short and J 2 bases short, with 10 bases between. This CDR3 has 13 amino acids. CDR3 region: CASSPGGNYGYTF. The CDR3 nucleotides are TGTGCCAGCTCGCCGGGTGGGAACTATGGCTACACCTTC.

The genes are TRBV18 and TRBJ1-2, with D hard to call. The V end lost 2 bases, the J end lost 3 bases, and 7 bases lay between the germline ends. Germline V lookup: CDR1 KGHSH, CDR2 LQKENI. This CDR3 has 13 residues. The chain's CDR3 is CASSPGSDYGYTF. CDR3 nucleotide sequence: TGTGCCAGCTCACCAGGGTCCGACTATGGCTACACCTTC.

The gene calls are TRBV5-1 and TRBJ2-7; perhaps TRBD2 as D (6 bases). The CDR3 has 17 residues. The V end lost 3 bases, the J end lost 4 bases, and 23 bases lay between the germline ends. From germline, CDR1 is SGHRS and CDR2 YFSETQ. In DNA, the CDR3 is TGCGCCAGCAGCTGGATACCTGTCGGGGGTGTAGGGTACGAGCAGTACTTC. Encoded protein: CASSWIPVGGVGYEQYF.

The count of this clone is one. The V call is TRBV28, the J call TRBJ1-5, with 8 positions matching TRBD1. This CDR3 is built from 15 residues. Germline loops: CDR1 MDHEN, CDR2 SYDVKM. V lost 5 bases, J lost 3 bases, and 6 bases stayed unmatched. CDR3 in DNA: TGTGCCAGCAGTCGCCGGGACAGGCACAATCAGCCCCAGCATTTT. The encoded protein is CASSRRDRHNQPQHF.

This clone has at least ten counts. The J gene is TRBJ2-7, the V gene TRBV27; tentative D call: TRBD1 (6 bases). Germline V gene lookup returns CDR1 MNHEY and CDR2 SMNVEV (reference sequence). CDR3 size: 16 residues. The V gene lost 5 bases and the J gene lost 4 bases, with 21 bases spanning the gap. As DNA, the CDR3 is TGTGCCAGCAGTAAACGCCAGGGGCCTACCGGATACGAGCAGTACTTC. Its translation is CASSKRQGPTGYEQYF.

This chain uses TRBV18 with TRBJ2-5; 9 bases are shared with TRBD1. The CDR3 is made up of 15 amino acids. Trimming cost V 5 bases and J 1 base; bases outside gene matches: 5. The germline V gene has CDR1 KGHSH and CDR2 LQKENI. DNA of the CDR3: TGTGCCAGCTCATGGACAGGGGTCACCCAAGAGACCCAGTACTTC. Translation: CASSWTGVTQETQYF.

The rearrangement joins TRBV28 to TRBJ2-5; 7 bases fit TRBD2. With V trimmed by 2 bases and J by 5 bases, 20 bases remained unmatched. There are 19 residues in the CDR3. The germline CDR1 and CDR2 sequences are MDHEN and SYDVKM. For the CDR3, the DNA is TGTGCCAGCAGTTTAAGGGGAGGGCTAGCGCTTAATTTGAGGGAGACCCAGTACTTC. This gives the protein CASSLRGGLALNLRETQYF.

The V call is TRBV6-6, the J call TRBJ2-7; D gene ambiguous. V lost 6 bases and J lost 2, with 8 bases in between. The CDR3 is 12 residues long. Per germline, CDR1 MNHNY and CDR2 SVGAGI (reference sequence). The CDR3 DNA is TGTGCCAGCAGCCCTGGGGCCTACGAGCAGTACTTC. It is translated as CASSPGAYEQYF.

About this clone itself: A far larger clone lies a single base away; this is likely a read error. Additional DNA sequences in this sample encode the identical CDR3. The rearrangement uses TRBV4-2 and TRBJ2-7; 7 bases match TRBD2. Germline V gives CDR1 LGHNA, CDR2 YNFKEQ. CDR3 length: 16 amino acids. The V and J ends lost 1 base and 7 bases, in that order; junction bases with no gene match: 13. The CDR3 protein is CASSQVGGGRALEQYF. The CDR3 DNA follows: TGTGCCAGCAGCCAAGTAGGAGGTGGGAGGGCTTTAGAGCAGTACTTC.

This clone appeared a few times. DNA for the CDR3: TGTGCCAGCAGCTCGGATAGGTTTGAGACCCAGTACTTC. As protein: CASSSDRFETQYF. The V gene is TRBV7-2, the J gene TRBJ2-5; D is uncertain. Between the trimmed V and J ends, which lost 4 bases and 5 bases, there was a span of 11 bases. Germline V gene lookup returns CDR1 SGHTA and CDR2 FQGNSA. This CDR3 is built from 13 residues.

The CDR3 DNA follows: TGTGCCAGCAGCCGACAGGGTAGGAAAGCTTTCTTT. Amino acid sequence: CASSRQGRKAFF. The gene calls are TRBV5-8 and TRBJ1-1; 7 bases fit TRBD1. This CDR3 has 12 residues. Germline lookup yields CDR1 SGHTS and CDR2 YDEGEE. Trimming removed 4 bases from V and 9 bases from J; junction bases left unmatched: 6. Based on the CDR3 plus reference TRBV5-8 and TRBJ1-1, the full variable domain is EAGVTQSPTHLIKTRGQQATLRCSPISGHTSVYWYQQALGLGLQFLLWYDEGEERNRGNFPPRFSGRQFPNYSSELNVNALELEDSALYLCASSRQGRKAFFGQGTRLTVV.

The J gene is TRBJ1-5, the V gene TRBV19, with 9 bases fitting TRBD1. The V segment lost 2 bases and the J segment 0 bases; nucleotides outside the gene matches: 5. This CDR3 is built from 17 residues. Germline CDR1 reads LNHDA; CDR2 reads SQIVND (reference sequence). The CDR3 region is CASSIMGTGYSNQPQHF. The CDR3 DNA sequence: TGTGCCAGTAGTATAATGGGGACAGGGTATAGCAATCAGCCCCAGCATTTT. Full variable domain (missing parts from reference TRBV19 and TRBJ1-5): DGGITQSPKYLFRKEGQNVTLSCEQNLNHDAMYWYRQDPGQGLRLIYYSQIVNDFQKGDIAEGYSVSREKKESFPLTVTSAQKNPTAFYLCASSIMGTGYSNQPQHFGDGTRLSIL.

This sequence joins TRBV6-5 and TRBJ2-1; D is uncertain. The CDR3 extends over 14 amino acids. The V and J ends lost 2 bases and 9 bases respectively, with 14 bases between them. CDR1 MNHEY and CDR2 SVGAGI come from the germline V gene. CDR3 in amino acids: CASSYRFSSSEQFF. For the CDR3, the DNA is TGTGCCAGCAGTTACAGATTTAGCAGCAGTGAGCAGTTCTTC.

The V gene is TRBV5-1, the J gene TRBJ1-5, with D perhaps matching TRBD1 (5 bases). V was pared by 1 base and J by 2 bases, with 10 bases between. Germline loops: CDR1 SGHRS, CDR2 YFSETQ. The CDR3 extends over 15 amino acids. CDR3 protein: CASSLSGQGNQPQHF. In DNA, the CDR3 is TGCGCCAGCAGCTTGTCAGGGCAGGGCAATCAGCCCCAGCATTTT.

This clone was seen just once. A read error is possible here, since a much larger clone lies one base away. The chain combines TRBV28 with TRBJ2-3, with 9 positions matching TRBD2. This CDR3 has 14 amino acids. The germline V gene encodes CDR1 MDHEN and CDR2 SYDVKM. V trimming: 6 bases; J trimming: 0 bases; junction bases outside the gene matches: 1. For the CDR3, the DNA is TGTGCCAGCAGAACTAGCGGGAGCACAGATACGCAGTATTTT. Protein product: CASRTSGSTDTQYF.

The chain is built from TRBV7-6 and TRBJ2-3, with 11 bases that match TRBD2. The CDR3 covers 13 residues. After removal of 6 bases from V and 8 bases from J, the junction contained 4 bases not matched to a gene. Germline CDR1 and CDR2: SGHVS and FNYEAQ. The CDR3 bases are TGTGCCAGCAGATCTACTAGCGGGGGTACGCAGTATTTT. Protein product: CASRSTSGGTQYF.